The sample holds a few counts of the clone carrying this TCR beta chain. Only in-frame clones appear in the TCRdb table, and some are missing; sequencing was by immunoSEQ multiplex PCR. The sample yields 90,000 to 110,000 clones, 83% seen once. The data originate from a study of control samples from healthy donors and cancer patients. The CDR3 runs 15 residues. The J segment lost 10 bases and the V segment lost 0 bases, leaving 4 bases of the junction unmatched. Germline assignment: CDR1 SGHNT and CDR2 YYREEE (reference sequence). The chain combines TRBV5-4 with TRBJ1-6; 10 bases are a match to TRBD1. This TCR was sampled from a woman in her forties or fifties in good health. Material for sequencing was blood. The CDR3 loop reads CASSLDRDRGSPLHF. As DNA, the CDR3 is TGTGCCAGCAGCTTGGACCGGGACAGGGGATCACCCCTCCACTTT.